Listed here is a single TCR beta chain. This sample was included in a study of blood T cell repertoires in COVID-19. Using immunoSEQ multiplex PCR, the repertoire was profiled, and TCRdb retains in-frame clones only, with some absent. Of roughly 250,000 clones listed, over 70% are singletons. The CDR3 spans 9 residues. V was trimmed by 4 bases and J by 9 bases, leaving 4 bases between them. CDR1 and CDR2 from the germline V gene are SGHNT and YYREEE (reference sequence). The TCR was taken from a woman in her 40s who had been exposed to COVID-19. The rearrangement uses TRBV5-4 and TRBJ1-1; D is uncertain. Input material: PBMCs or T cells enriched from blood (not recorded which). The CDR3: CASSPKAFF. The CDR3 bases are TGTGCCAGCAGCCCCAAAGCTTTCTTT.